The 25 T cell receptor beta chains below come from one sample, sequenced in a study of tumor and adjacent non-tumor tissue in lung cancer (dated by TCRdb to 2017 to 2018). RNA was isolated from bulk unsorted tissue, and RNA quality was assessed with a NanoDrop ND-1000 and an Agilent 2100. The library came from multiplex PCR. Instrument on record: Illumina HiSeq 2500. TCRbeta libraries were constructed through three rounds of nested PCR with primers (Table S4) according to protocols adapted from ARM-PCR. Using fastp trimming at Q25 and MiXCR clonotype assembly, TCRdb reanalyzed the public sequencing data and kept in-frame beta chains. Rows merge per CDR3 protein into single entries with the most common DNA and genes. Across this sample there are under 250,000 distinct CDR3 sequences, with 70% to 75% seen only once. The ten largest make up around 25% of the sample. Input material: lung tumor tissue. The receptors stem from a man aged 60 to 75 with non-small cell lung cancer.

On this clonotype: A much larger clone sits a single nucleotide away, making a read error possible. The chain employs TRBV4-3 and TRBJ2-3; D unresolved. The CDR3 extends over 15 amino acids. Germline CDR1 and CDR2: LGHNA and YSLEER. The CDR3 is CTSSQEAYPTDTQYF. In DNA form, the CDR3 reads TGCACCAGCAGCCAAGAGGCGTATCCTACAGATACGCAGTATTTT.

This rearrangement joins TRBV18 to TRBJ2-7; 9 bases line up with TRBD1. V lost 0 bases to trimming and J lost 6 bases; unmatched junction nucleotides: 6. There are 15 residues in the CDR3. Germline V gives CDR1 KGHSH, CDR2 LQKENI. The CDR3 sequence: CASSPPNTGGLEQYF. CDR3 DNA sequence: TGTGCCAGCTCACCACCGAACACAGGGGGCCTCGAGCAGTACTTC.

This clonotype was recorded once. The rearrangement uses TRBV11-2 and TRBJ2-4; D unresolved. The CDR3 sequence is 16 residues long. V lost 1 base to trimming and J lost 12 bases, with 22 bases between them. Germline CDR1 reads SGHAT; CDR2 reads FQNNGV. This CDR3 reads CASSLVGGVLLSTQYF. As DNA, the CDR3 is TGTGCCAGCAGCTTAGTAGGCGGCGTCTTACTAAGCACTCAGTACTTC.

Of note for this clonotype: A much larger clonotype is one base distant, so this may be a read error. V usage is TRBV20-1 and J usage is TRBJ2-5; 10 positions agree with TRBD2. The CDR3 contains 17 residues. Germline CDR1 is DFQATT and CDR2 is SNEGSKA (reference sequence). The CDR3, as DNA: TGCAGTGCGACAAAGATAGGGACTAGCGCGTACCAAGAGGCCCAGTACTTC. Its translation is CSATKIGTSAYQEAQYF.

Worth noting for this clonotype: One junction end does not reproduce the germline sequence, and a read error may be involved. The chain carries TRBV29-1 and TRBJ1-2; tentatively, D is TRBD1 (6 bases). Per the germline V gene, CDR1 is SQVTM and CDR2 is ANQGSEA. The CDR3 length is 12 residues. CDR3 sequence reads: CSAEAPRGGYAF. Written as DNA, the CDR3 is TGCAGCGCCGAGGCCCCCAGGGGAGGCTACGCCTTC.

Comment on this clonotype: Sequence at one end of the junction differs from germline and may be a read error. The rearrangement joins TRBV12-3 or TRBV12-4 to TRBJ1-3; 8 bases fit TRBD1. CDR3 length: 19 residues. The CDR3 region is CANSLYYWDRIRGGNTIYF. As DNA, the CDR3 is TGTGCCAACAGTTTATACTACTGGGACAGGATCCGCGGCGGAAACACCATATATTTT.

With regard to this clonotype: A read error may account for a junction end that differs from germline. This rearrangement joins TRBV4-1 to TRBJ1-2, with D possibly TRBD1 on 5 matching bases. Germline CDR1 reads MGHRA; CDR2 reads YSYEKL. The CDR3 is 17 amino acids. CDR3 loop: CANSHDDQRGEIYGYTF. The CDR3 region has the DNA TGCGCCAACAGCCATGATGATCAACGGGGGGAAATCTATGGCTACACCTTC.

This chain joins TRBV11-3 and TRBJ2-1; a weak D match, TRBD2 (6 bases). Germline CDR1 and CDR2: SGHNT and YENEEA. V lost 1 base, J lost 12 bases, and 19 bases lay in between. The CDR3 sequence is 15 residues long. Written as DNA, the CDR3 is TGTGCCAGCAGCTTAGGAGCTATCGGAGGAGGGGTGCAGTTCTTC. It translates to CASSLGAIGGGVQFF.

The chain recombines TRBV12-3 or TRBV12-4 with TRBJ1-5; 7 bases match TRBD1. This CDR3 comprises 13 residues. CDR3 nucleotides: TGTGACAACAGTTTAAAAGGGGGCCAGCCCCAGCATTTT. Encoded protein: CDNSLKGGQPQHF.

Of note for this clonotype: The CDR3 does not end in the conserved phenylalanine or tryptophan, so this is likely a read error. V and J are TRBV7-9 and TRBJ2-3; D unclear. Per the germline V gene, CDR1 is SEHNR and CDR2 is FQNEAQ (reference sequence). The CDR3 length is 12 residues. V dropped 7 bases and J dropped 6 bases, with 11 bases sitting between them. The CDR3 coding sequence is TGTGCCAGCAACCCGGGCTCCGATACGCAGTATGTT. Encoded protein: CASNPGSDTQYV.

The CDR3: CASNFTGLEGGYEQYF. For the CDR3, the DNA is TGTGCCAGCAACTTTACAGGACTAGAGGGTGGCTACGAGCAGTACTTC. The V and J genes are TRBV11-3 and TRBJ2-7; 7 nucleotides line up with TRBD2. The V and J ends lost 7 bases and 3 bases, in that order; junction bases with no gene match: 15. CDR1 is SGHNT, CDR2 YENEEA, per germline. The CDR3 is 16 amino acids.

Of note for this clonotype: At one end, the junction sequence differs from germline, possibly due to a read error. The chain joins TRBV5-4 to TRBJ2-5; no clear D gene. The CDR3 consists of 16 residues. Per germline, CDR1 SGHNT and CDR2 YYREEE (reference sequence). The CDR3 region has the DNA TGTGCCAGCTATCGAATGGACGCAGCAGACCAAAAGACCCAGTACTTT. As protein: CASYRMDAADQKTQYF.

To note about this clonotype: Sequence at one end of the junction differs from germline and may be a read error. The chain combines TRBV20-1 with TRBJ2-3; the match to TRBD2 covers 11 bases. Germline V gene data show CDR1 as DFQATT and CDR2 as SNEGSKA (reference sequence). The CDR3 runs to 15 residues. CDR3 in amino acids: CGAILSGRASDTLYF. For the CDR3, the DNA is TGCGGTGCCATTCTTAGCGGGAGGGCCTCAGATACGCTGTATTTT.

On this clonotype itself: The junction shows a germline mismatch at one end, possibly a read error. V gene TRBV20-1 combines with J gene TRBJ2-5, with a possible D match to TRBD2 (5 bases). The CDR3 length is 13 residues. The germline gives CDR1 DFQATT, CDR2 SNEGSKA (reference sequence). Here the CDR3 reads CSARFGLQGTQYF. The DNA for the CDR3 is TGCAGTGCTAGATTCGGACTTCAAGGGACCCAGTACTTC.

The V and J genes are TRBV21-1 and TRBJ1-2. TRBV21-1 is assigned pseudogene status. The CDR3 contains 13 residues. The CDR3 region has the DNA TGTGCCAGCAGCAAGGGGATAGCGAGTCGCTACACCTTC. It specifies CASSKGIASRYTF.

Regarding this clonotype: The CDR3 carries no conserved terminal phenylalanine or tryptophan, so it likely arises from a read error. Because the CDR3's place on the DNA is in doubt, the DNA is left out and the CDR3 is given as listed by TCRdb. CDR3: CASSARGANTVYS. The chain recombines TRBV5-4 with TRBJ1-3. The CDR3 sequence runs 13 residues, both termini included. Germline-derived CDR1 and CDR2 are SGHNT and YYREEE (reference sequence).

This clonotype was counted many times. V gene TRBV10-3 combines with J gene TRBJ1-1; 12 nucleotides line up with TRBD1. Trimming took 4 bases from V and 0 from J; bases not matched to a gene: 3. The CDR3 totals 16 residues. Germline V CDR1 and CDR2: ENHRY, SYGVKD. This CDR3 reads CAISAGTGGMNTEAFF. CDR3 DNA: TGTGCCATCAGTGCCGGGACAGGGGGCATGAACACTGAAGCTTTCTTT.

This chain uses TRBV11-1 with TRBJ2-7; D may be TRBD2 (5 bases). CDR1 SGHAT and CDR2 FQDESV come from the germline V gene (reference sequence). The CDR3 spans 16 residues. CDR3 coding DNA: TGTACTGGCAACTTAGCGATTCGTGACAACTCCTACGAGCAGTACTTC. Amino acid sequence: CTGNLAIRDNSYEQYF.

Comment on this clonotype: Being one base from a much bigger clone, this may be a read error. This chain's CDR3 is CSTLTGVLSYEQYF. The CDR3 DNA reads as TGCAGTACCTTGACAGGGGTCCTCTCCTACGAGCAGTACTTC. The rearrangement uses TRBV20-1 and TRBJ2-7; 8 nucleotides agree with TRBD1. V gave up 8 bases and J gave up 0 bases; unmatched junction bases: 9. There are 14 residues in the CDR3. CDR1 and CDR2 from the germline V gene are DFQATT and SNEGSKA (reference sequence).

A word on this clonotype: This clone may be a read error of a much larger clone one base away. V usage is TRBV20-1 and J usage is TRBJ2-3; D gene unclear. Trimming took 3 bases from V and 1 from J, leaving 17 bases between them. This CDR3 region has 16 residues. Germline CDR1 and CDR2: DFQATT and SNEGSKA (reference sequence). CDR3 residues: CSASDWSQAGTDTQYF. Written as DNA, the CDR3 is TGCAGTGCTAGTGATTGGAGCCAGGCTGGCACAGATACGCAGTATTTT.

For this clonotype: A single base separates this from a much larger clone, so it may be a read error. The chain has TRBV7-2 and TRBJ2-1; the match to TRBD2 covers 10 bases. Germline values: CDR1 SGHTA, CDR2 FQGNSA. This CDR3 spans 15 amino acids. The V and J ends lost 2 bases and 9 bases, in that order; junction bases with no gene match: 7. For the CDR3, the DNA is TGTGCCAGCAGCTTATTTAGCGGGGGGAGGTTTGAGCAGTTCTTC. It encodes CASSLFSGGRFEQFF.

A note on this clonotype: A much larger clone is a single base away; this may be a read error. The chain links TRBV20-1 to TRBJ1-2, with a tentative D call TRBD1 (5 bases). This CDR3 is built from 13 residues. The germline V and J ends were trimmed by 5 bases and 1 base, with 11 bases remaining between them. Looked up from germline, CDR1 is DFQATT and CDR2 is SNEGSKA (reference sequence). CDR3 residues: CSAGAANNYGYTF. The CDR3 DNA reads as TGCAGTGCTGGGGCTGCCAATAACTATGGCTACACCTTC.

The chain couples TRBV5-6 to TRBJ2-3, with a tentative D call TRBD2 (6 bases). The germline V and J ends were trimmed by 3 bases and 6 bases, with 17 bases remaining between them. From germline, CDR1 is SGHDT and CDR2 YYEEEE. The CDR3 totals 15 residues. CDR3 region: CASSSTSKLGDTQYF. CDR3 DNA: TGTGCCAGCAGCTCCACTAGCAAGCTGGGGGATACGCAGTATTTT. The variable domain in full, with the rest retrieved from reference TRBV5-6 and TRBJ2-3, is DAGVTQSPTHLIKTRGQQVTLRCSPKSGHDTVSWYQQALGQGPQFIFQYYEEEERQRGNFPDRFSGHQFPNYSSELNVNALLLGDSALYLCASSSTSKLGDTQYFGPGTRLTVL.

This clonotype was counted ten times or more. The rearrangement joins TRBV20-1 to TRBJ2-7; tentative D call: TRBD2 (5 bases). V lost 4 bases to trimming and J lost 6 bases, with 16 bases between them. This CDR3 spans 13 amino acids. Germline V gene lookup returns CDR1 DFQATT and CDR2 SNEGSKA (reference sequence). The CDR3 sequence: CSANSREMGEQYF. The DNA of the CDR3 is TGCAGTGCTAACTCTAGGGAGATGGGCGAGCAGTACTTC.

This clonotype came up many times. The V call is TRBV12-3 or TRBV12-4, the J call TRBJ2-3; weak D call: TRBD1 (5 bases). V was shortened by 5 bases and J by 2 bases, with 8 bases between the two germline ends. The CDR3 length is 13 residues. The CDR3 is CASSQGFTDTQYF. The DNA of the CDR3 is TGTGCCAGCAGTCAGGGATTCACAGATACGCAGTATTTT.